This record covers a single T cell receptor (beta chain). Its specificity is unknown. The assay was immunoSEQ multiplex PCR, and TCRdb's table has in-frame clones only and misses some. The table has under 12,000 clones, over 90% seen once. The data originate from a study of T cells in localized non-small cell lung cancer. The study, taken as a whole, reports: Multi-region tumor sequencing was not done, so intratumor heterogeneity could not be excluded. Higher T cell density in the blood was associated with longer overall survival, whereas higher adjacent-lung clonality associated with shorter survival. Of the tissues analyzed, uninvolved adjacent lung showed maximal T cell clonality, greater than tumor.

The specimen comprised peripheral blood, sampled before any cancer treatment. The TCR was taken from a male donor at least 60 years old with stage III lung adenocarcinoma.

Here the CDR3 DNA reads TGCGCCAGCAGCGGAGGGACGGCTGTGAACACCGGGGAGCTGTTTTTT. Its translation: CASSGGTAVNTGELFF. The V and J genes are TRBV5-1 and TRBJ2-2, with D perhaps TRBD2 (6 bases). Trimming took off 4 bases at V and 1 base at J, with 14 bases between the two ends. CDR1 and CDR2 from the germline V gene are SGHRS and YFSETQ. This CDR3 region has 16 residues.